This T cell receptor (beta chain) was identified during a study of shared clonotypes between healthy human individuals. Background on the study: A couple of women and a few men aged 18 to 49 served as donors. Study-level findings and limits: Compared with memory subsets, naive subsets generally had larger estimated richness.

With V trimmed by 6 bases and J by 8 bases, 6 bases remained unmatched. The CDR3 extends over 14 amino acids. Germline V gives CDR1 PRHDT, CDR2 FYEKMQ (reference sequence). Details on this clone: Antigen specificity is unknown.

Running of the assay took place at deep level. Method: immunoSEQ multiplex PCR; TCRdb's copy keeps in-frame clones and lacks some. This sample has over a million clones, with roughly 96% found just once. Investigators divided CD4+ cells into CD45RA+ naive and CD45RA-negative memory subsets. This chain joins TRBV13 and TRBJ2-1; TRBD2 agrees at 11 bases. This clonotype was sampled from a man aged 25 to 40 in good health. Specimen: naive CD4+ T cells sorted from blood. The subset denotes: CD45RA+ positively selected. CDR3 in amino acids: CASSQTSGTDEQFF. The CDR3, as DNA: TGTGCCAGCAGTCAGACTAGCGGGACGGATGAGCAGTTCTTC.